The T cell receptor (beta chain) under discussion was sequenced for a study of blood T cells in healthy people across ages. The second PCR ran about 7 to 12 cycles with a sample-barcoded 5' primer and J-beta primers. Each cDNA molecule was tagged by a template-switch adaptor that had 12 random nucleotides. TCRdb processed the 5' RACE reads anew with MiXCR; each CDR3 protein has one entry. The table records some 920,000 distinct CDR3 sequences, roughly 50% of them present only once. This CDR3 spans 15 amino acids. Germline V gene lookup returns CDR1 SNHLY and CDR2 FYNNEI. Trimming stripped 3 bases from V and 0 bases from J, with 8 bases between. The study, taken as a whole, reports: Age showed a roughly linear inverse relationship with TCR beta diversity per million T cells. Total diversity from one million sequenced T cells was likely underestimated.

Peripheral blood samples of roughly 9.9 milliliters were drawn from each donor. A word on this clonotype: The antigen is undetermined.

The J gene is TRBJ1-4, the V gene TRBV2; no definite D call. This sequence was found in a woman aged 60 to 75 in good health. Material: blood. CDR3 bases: TGTGCCAGCAGTGAGTTCAGAGCAACTAATGAAAAACTGTTTTTT. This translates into CASSEFRATNEKLFF.